The 23 T cell receptor beta chains reported below all come from one sample, sequenced in a study of shared clonotypes between healthy human individuals. The naive CD8 subset, CD45RO-negative cells positively selected for CCR7, excluded terminally differentiated effector memory CD45RA+ cells. Sequenced by immunoSEQ multiplex PCR; TCRdb stores in-frame clones only, minus some. The sample has some 2,000,000 clones, less than 95% seen once. The sample consisted of naive CD8+ T cells sorted from blood. All receptors come from a man between 18 and 35 years old in good health.

This clone is a singleton in its sample. The V and J genes are TRBV11-2 and TRBJ2-3; no firm D call. Trimming removed 4 bases from V and 2 bases from J, with 10 bases in between. This CDR3 is built from 14 residues. Germline V lookup: CDR1 SGHAT, CDR2 FQNNGV. CDR3 in amino acids: CASSSSPYTDTQYF. DNA for the CDR3: TGTGCCAGCAGCTCCTCGCCCTACACAGATACGCAGTATTTT.

This clone was recorded only once. The chain links TRBV6-6 to TRBJ2-7; 10 nucleotides align to TRBD2. The trim removed 8 bases at V and 6 bases at J, leaving 13 bases unmatched. Germline CDR1 and CDR2: MNHNY and SVGAGI (reference sequence). There are 15 residues in the CDR3. The CDR3 bases are TGTGCCAGCGTCGCGCTAGCGGGGGCCGTGGGCGAGCAGTACTTC. Translating it yields CASVALAGAVGEQYF.

V usage is TRBV2 and J usage is TRBJ2-7; D not certain. Per the germline V gene, CDR1 is SNHLY and CDR2 is FYNNEI. V lost 1 base, J lost 0 bases, and 10 bases lay in between. The CDR3 runs 15 residues. This CDR3 reads CASSEGRSHSYEQYF. The DNA for the CDR3 is TGTGCCAGCAGTGAAGGCAGGTCCCACTCCTACGAGCAGTACTTC.

The V gene is TRBV21-1, the J gene TRBJ1-6. TRBV21-1 is described as a pseudogene. This CDR3 spans 20 amino acids. CDR3 DNA sequence: TGTGCCAGCAGCCTCATGGTTATCGGTCCTGTGAGCTCCTATAATTCACCCCTCCACTTT. It encodes CASSLMVIGPVSSYNSPLHF.

J is TRBJ2-3 and V is TRBV7-2; D ambiguous. The CDR3 extends over 16 amino acids. V was trimmed by 5 bases and J by 5 bases, leaving 20 bases between them. CDR1 and CDR2 (germline): SGHTA, FQGNSA. CDR3 region: CASSPTSPIWIDTQYF. In nucleotides, the CDR3 is TGTGCCAGCAGCCCTACCTCACCGATTTGGATAGATACGCAGTATTTT.

The chain uses TRBV27 and TRBJ2-7, with TRBD1 as a possible D gene (5 bases). The V end was cut by 6 bases, the J end by 2 bases, with 14 bases between. The length of the CDR3 is 14 residues. Germline V gives CDR1 MNHEY, CDR2 SMNVEV (reference sequence). The CDR3 sequence is CASSDTGLAYEQYF. In DNA form, the CDR3 reads TGTGCCAGCAGCGACACAGGTTTAGCCTACGAGCAGTACTTC.

The rearrangement uses TRBV7-9 and TRBJ1-2; 8 bases line up with TRBD1. Germline values: CDR1 SEHNR, CDR2 FQNEAQ (reference sequence). Trimming cost V 3 bases and J 6 bases; bases outside gene matches: 3. The CDR3 extends over 13 amino acids. Here the CDR3 DNA reads TGTGCCAGCAGCTTGGTGGGACAGGATGGCTACACCTTC. Translation gives CASSLVGQDGYTF.

V usage is TRBV28 and J usage is TRBJ2-5; D gene unclear. The CDR3 runs to 15 residues. The germline V and J ends were trimmed by 2 bases and 4 bases, with 14 bases remaining between them. Germline loops: CDR1 MDHEN, CDR2 SYDVKM. CDR3 in amino acids: CASSLGPGSAETQYF. In nucleotides, the CDR3 is TGTGCCAGCAGTTTAGGTCCCGGGTCCGCAGAGACCCAGTACTTC.

This chain links TRBV18 with TRBJ2-3; D unresolved. Looked up from germline, CDR1 is KGHSH and CDR2 is LQKENI. Between the trimmed V and J ends, which lost 3 bases and 2 bases, there was a span of 12 bases. This CDR3 region has 15 residues. The CDR3 coding sequence is TGTGCCAGCTCACCCCCACACAGAGACACAGATACGCAGTATTTT. Protein product: CASSPPHRDTDTQYF.

This chain links TRBV5-5 with TRBJ1-1; 8 nucleotides agree with TRBD1. Germline-derived CDR1 and CDR2 are SGHKS and YYEKEE (reference sequence). The CDR3 extends over 13 amino acids. V was pared by 6 bases and J by 5 bases, with 6 bases of the junction left unmatched. The CDR3 DNA sequence: TGTGCCAGCATCAGCGACAGGGGTACTGAAGCTTTCTTT. Its translation: CASISDRGTEAFF.

This rearrangement joins TRBV2 to TRBJ2-1, with D maybe TRBD1 (5 bases). Deletions cut 6 bases from V and 0 bases from J, with 12 bases between. This CDR3 is 15 amino acids long. Germline lookup yields CDR1 SNHLY and CDR2 FYNNEI. The CDR3 reads CASSPRADSYNEQFF. In nucleotides, the CDR3 is TGTGCCAGCAGCCCCAGGGCGGACTCCTACAATGAGCAGTTCTTC.

V gene TRBV4-3 combines with J gene TRBJ2-1; D ambiguous. The CDR3 loop spans 15 amino acids. Deletions cut 0 bases from V and 4 bases from J, with 10 bases between. Germline assignment: CDR1 LGHNA and CDR2 YSLEER. CDR3 protein: CASSQDFPPYNEQFF. The CDR3 DNA is TGCGCCAGCAGCCAAGATTTCCCACCGTACAATGAGCAGTTCTTC.

The chain carries TRBV11-2 and TRBJ2-7; TRBD2 agrees at 7 bases. The CDR3 runs to 16 residues. Germline V gene sequence: CDR1 SGHAT, CDR2 FQNNGV. The J segment lost 2 bases and the V segment lost 3 bases, leaving 10 bases of the junction unmatched. The CDR3 protein is CASSLARRERTYEQYF. The CDR3 region has the DNA TGTGCCAGCAGCTTGGCCCGGCGGGAGAGAACCTACGAGCAGTACTTC.

The V and J genes are TRBV27 and TRBJ2-7; a possible D gene is TRBD1 (6 bases). Trimming took 6 bases from V and 5 from J, leaving 20 bases between them. This CDR3 is 15 amino acids long. Per the germline V gene, CDR1 is MNHEY and CDR2 is SMNVEV (reference sequence). The CDR3 bases are TGTGCCAGCAGCCCCGGGACACTGGGAAAGAACGAGCAGTACTTC. Protein product: CASSPGTLGKNEQYF.

The chain uses TRBV5-4 and TRBJ2-3; 12 positions agree with TRBD2. CDR1 and CDR2 (germline): SGHNT, YYREEE (reference sequence). V dropped 4 bases and J dropped 2; count of bases not matched to a gene: 8. This CDR3 comprises 17 residues. The CDR3 here is CASSPSGLAGFTDTQYF. Written as DNA, the CDR3 is TGTGCCAGCAGCCCATCGGGACTAGCGGGTTTCACAGATACGCAGTATTTT.

The chain is built from TRBV7-9 and TRBJ2-3; TRBD2 is a possible D gene (6 bases). The CDR3 loop spans 15 amino acids. Between the trimmed V and J ends, which lost 5 bases and 2 bases, there was a span of 14 bases. Germline CDR1 reads SEHNR; CDR2 reads FQNEAQ (reference sequence). The CDR3 loop reads CASSRLADPTDTQYF. The CDR3 nucleotides are TGTGCCAGCAGCCGTTTAGCGGACCCCACAGATACGCAGTATTTT.

This clone was found once. The same CDR3 can be traced to other DNA sequences in this sample. The chain is built from TRBV7-9 and TRBJ2-2, with D hard to call. V lost 3 bases and J 6 bases, leaving 5 bases between the germline ends. Germline V gives CDR1 SEHNR, CDR2 FQNEAQ (reference sequence). This CDR3 has 12 amino acids. The CDR3, as DNA: TGTGCCAGCAGCTTCTCCTCCGGGGAGCTGTTTTTT. It specifies CASSFSSGELFF.

Comments on this clone: At one of its ends the junction is not consistent with the germline gene, which may arise from a read error. V is TRBV6-1 and J is TRBJ1-5; D not resolved. The V gene's germline CDR1 is MNHNS and CDR2 SASEGT. The CDR3 totals 11 residues. CDR3 protein: CASSDGSSGYF. The CDR3 nucleotides read TGTGCCAGCAGTGATGGGTCCAGCGGGTATTTT.

The rearrangement links TRBV4-2 to TRBJ2-7; perhaps TRBD2 as D (5 bases). V lost 1 base and J 6 bases, leaving 10 bases between the germline ends. This CDR3 has 13 amino acids. CDR1 and CDR2 (germline): LGHNA, YNFKEQ. The CDR3 region has the DNA TGTGCCAGCAGCCAAGTTAGCGACGTCGAGCAGTACTTC. This codes for CASSQVSDVEQYF.

The DNA for the CDR3 is TGTGCCAGCAGTGAAAATCTGAACACTGAAGCTTTCTTT. The encoded protein is CASSENLNTEAFF. This chain connects TRBV6-4 to TRBJ1-1; D is uncertain. Germline V CDR1 and CDR2: MRHNA, SNTAGT. The CDR3 loop spans 13 amino acids. The ends were cut back, 3 bases at V and 0 bases at J, with 5 bases in the middle.

This chain connects TRBV6-5 to TRBJ2-3, with a tentative D call TRBD2 (5 bases). The CDR3 is 15 residues long. Germline V lookup: CDR1 MNHEY, CDR2 SVGAGI. V was clipped by 6 bases and J by 2 bases, with 15 bases between them. DNA for the CDR3: TGTGCCAGCAGCCCCGTAGCGCACCACACAGATACGCAGTATTTT. Translated: CASSPVAHHTDTQYF.

On this clone: This CDR3 is also generated by other DNA sequences in the sample. The gene calls are TRBV11-2 and TRBJ2-7; D call uncertain. Germline V gene data show CDR1 as SGHAT and CDR2 as FQNNGV. V lost 1 base and J 4 bases, leaving 5 bases between the germline ends. The CDR3 covers 12 residues. The CDR3 sequence is CASSLVRYEQYF. The CDR3, as DNA: TGTGCCAGCAGCTTAGTCCGGTACGAGCAGTACTTC.

V usage is TRBV25-1 and J usage is TRBJ1-1, with D hard to call. Germline CDR1 MGHDK, CDR2 SYGVNS. V gave up 4 bases and J gave up 6 bases, with 6 bases separating them. The CDR3 extends over 11 amino acids. CDR3 in amino acids: CASSVSSEAFF. The CDR3 nucleotides read TGTGCCAGCAGTGTTAGTTCTGAAGCTTTCTTT. Full variable domain (missing parts from reference TRBV25-1 and TRBJ1-1): EADIYQTPRYLVIGTGKKITLECSQTMGHDKMYWYQQDPGMELHLIHYSYGVNSTEKGDLSSESTVSRIRTEHFPLTLESARPSHTSQYLCASSVSSEAFFGQGTRLTVV.